This T cell receptor (beta chain) was obtained from a study of blood T cell repertoires in COVID-19. As for the study in general: Samples representing acute and convalescent COVID-19 were sourced from the United States, Italy and Spain. Nucleic acid was either cDNA or gDNA, and it came from T cells, B-cell-depleted T cells, or PBMCs.

The CDR3 totals 17 residues. Germline V gene sequence: CDR1 KGHSH, CDR2 LQKENI. V shed 6 bases and J shed 5 bases, with 25 bases lying between them. Original processing methods: Amplifying reference gene primers gave estimates of nucleated cell counts. This table comes from immunoSEQ multiplex PCR, and its TCRdb copy is limited to in-frame clones, with some not included. The DNA gave D and trimming, while V, J and clone size come from that table. Of approximately 210,000 clones in the sample, 80% to 85% are singletons; the top ten hold about 20%. The V gene is TRBV18, the J gene TRBJ2-5; a possible D gene is TRBD2 (6 bases). Sequenced sample: peripheral blood. The receptor comes from a man under 40 with active or convalescent COVID-19. The CDR3 DNA reads TGTGCCAGCTCGCACGGCCGGGACTCTCCGGAGTCGGAGACCCAGTACTTC. Translating it yields CASSHGRDSPESETQYF.